The 13 T cell receptor beta chains in this list originate from one sample, sequenced in a study of shared clonotypes between healthy human individuals. Assay used: immunoSEQ multiplex PCR; TCRdb lists only in-frame clones, some missing. The sample includes 950,000 to 1,100,000 clones, roughly 75% seen only once; the top ten take approximately 1.5%. What was sequenced was memory CD4+ T cells sorted from blood. Subset described: CD45RA-negative fraction. The receptors were gathered from a man younger than 30 in good health.

The chain couples TRBV2 to TRBJ2-5, with TRBD1 identical over 7 bases. Germline CDR1 and CDR2: SNHLY and FYNNEI. The CDR3 is 14 amino acids. Trimming at V came to 5 bases and at J to 5 bases, leaving 8 bases not matched to a gene. CDR3 nucleotide sequence: TGTGCCAGCAGTCGACAGGGAGAGGGGGAGACCCAGTACTTC. Translating gives CASSRQGEGETQYF. The full variable domain, rest sourced from reference TRBV2 and TRBJ2-5, is EPEVTQTPSHQVTQMGQEVILRCVPISNHLYFYWYRQILGQKVEFLVSFYNNEISEKSEIFDDQFSVERPDGSNFTLKIRSTKLEDSAMYFCASSRQGEGETQYFGPGTRLLVL.

The V gene is TRBV9, the J gene TRBJ2-5; the match to TRBD2 covers 14 bases. The CDR3 is 17 residues long. Germline V gene data show CDR1 as SGDLS and CDR2 as YYNGEE. The V and J ends lost 0 bases and 4 bases, in that order; junction bases with no gene match: 5. The chain's CDR3 is CASSVGGTSGGPETQYF. The CDR3 DNA is TGTGCCAGCAGCGTAGGTGGGACTAGCGGGGGCCCAGAGACCCAGTACTTC.

This chain connects TRBV11-2 to TRBJ2-1, with D perhaps given as TRBD1 or TRBD2 (5 bases each). Germline V CDR1 and CDR2: SGHAT, FQNNGV. CDR3 length: 14 amino acids. V dropped 5 bases and J dropped 4 bases, with 12 bases sitting between them. As DNA, the CDR3 is TGTGCCAGCAGCCCAGCAGGGACGTACAATGAGCAGTTCTTC. Its translation is CASSPAGTYNEQFF.

The chain carries TRBV30 and TRBJ2-3; D not certain. This CDR3 spans 15 amino acids. V was clipped by 2 bases and J by 6 bases, with 18 bases between them. Germline assignment: CDR1 GTSNPN and CDR2 SVGIG (reference sequence). CDR3: CAWSPILGFRDTQYF. The CDR3 DNA reads as TGTGCCTGGAGTCCTATCCTAGGGTTCAGGGATACGCAGTATTTT.

This clone has only a few counts. This likely reflects a read error, since a far larger clone is one base away. The chain carries TRBV6-5 and TRBJ2-5, with a possible D match to TRBD2 (5 bases). The germline gives CDR1 MNHEY, CDR2 SVGAGI. This CDR3 contains 13 residues. Trimming shortened V by 6 bases and J by 5 bases, and 13 bases separated the two germline ends. The CDR3 bases are TGTGCCAGCAGCTCACTAGGCGGGGAGACCCAGTACTTC. Its translation: CASSSLGGETQYF.

Comments on this clone: The sample holds other DNA sequences that translate to the same CDR3. The rearrangement joins TRBV7-2 to TRBJ2-7; D ambiguous. This CDR3 spans 12 amino acids. V lost 1 base and J 7 bases, leaving 8 bases between the germline ends. From germline, CDR1 is SGHTA and CDR2 FQGNSA. The DNA for the CDR3 is TGTGCCAGCAGCTTAGGTTCCAGAGAGCAGTACTTC. It is translated as CASSLGSREQYF.

This clone has only a few counts. The genes are TRBV10-3 and TRBJ2-3; perhaps D is TRBD1 or TRBD2 (6 bases each). Germline-derived CDR1 and CDR2 are ENHRY and SYGVKD. The CDR3 totals 13 residues. V lost 8 bases and J 5 bases, leaving 14 bases between the germline ends. CDR3 DNA sequence: TGTGCCATCGGGACGGGGGCAGGAGATACGCAGTATTTT. Translation: CAIGTGAGDTQYF.

V usage is TRBV2 and J usage is TRBJ2-7, with a possible D match to TRBD2 (6 bases). Germline V gene lookup returns CDR1 SNHLY and CDR2 FYNNEI. The CDR3 is 16 residues long. V shed 7 bases and J shed 4 bases, with 23 bases lying between them. This chain's CDR3 is CASNLVGGGGSYEQYF. The CDR3 coding sequence is TGTGCCAGCAACCTCGTCGGTGGTGGAGGGTCATACGAGCAGTACTTC.

This rearrangement joins TRBV7-8 to TRBJ2-5, with D possibly matching TRBD2 (5 bases). Germline V gives CDR1 SGHVS, CDR2 FQNEAQ. V shed 4 bases and J shed 5 bases, with 11 bases lying between them. The length of the CDR3 is 13 residues. CDR3 region: CASSSLAWETQYF. The CDR3 DNA sequence: TGTGCCAGCAGCTCTCTAGCATGGGAGACCCAGTACTTC.

V and J are TRBV5-1 and TRBJ1-6; weak D call: TRBD1 (6 bases). This CDR3 region has 15 residues. V lost 0 bases, J lost 10 bases, and 14 bases lay in between. The germline gives CDR1 SGHRS, CDR2 YFSETQ. The CDR3 nucleotides read TGCGCCAGCAGCTTGGATCGGGGGGCAGGATCACCCCTCCACTTT. Its protein is CASSLDRGAGSPLHF.

This clone appeared once. This chain connects TRBV14 to TRBJ2-7, with D possibly matching TRBD2 (6 bases). Trimming pared 0 bases from V and 4 bases from J, leaving 13 bases between. The germline CDR1 and CDR2 sequences are SGHDN and FVKESK. CDR3 length equals 15 residues. CDR3: CASSQDAGGKYEQYF. Written as DNA, the CDR3 is TGTGCCAGCAGCCAAGATGCAGGAGGGAAGTACGAGCAGTACTTC.

The chain recombines TRBV2 with TRBJ2-2, with a weak D call TRBD1 (5 bases). CDR3 length: 11 residues. Germline loops: CDR1 SNHLY, CDR2 FYNNEI. V lost 5 bases and J 7 bases, leaving 5 bases between the germline ends. The CDR3 reads CASSQGGELFF. CDR3 DNA: TGTGCCAGCAGTCAGGGCGGGGAGCTGTTTTTT.

This clone has a count of ten or more. This sequence joins TRBV27 and TRBJ2-3, with TRBD2 identical over 7 bases. The V segment lost 4 bases and the J segment 11 bases; nucleotides outside the gene matches: 12. The CDR3 has 14 amino acids. Germline CDR1 is MNHEY and CDR2 is SMNVEV (reference sequence). The CDR3 sequence is CASSSNAPGGGQYF. The CDR3 bases are TGTGCCAGCAGTTCGAACGCCCCTGGGGGGGGGCAGTATTTT.